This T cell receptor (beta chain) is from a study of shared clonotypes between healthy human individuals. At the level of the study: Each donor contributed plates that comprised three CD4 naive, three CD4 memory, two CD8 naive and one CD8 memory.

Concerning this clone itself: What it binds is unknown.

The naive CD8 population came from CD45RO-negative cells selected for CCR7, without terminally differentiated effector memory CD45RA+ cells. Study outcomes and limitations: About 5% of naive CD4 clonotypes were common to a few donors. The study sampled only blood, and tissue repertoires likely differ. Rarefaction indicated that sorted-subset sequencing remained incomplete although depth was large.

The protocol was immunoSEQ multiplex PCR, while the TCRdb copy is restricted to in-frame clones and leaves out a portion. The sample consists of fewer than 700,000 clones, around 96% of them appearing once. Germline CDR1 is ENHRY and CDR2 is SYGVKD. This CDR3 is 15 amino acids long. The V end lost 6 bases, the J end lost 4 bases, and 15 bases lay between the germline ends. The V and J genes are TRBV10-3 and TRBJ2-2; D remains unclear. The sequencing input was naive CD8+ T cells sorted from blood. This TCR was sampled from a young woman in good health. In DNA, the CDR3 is TGTGCCATCAGACGGACGGCACCGGGCACCGGGGAGCTGTTTTTT. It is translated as CAIRRTAPGTGELFF.